These 4 T cell receptor beta chains originate from one sample sequenced in a study of blood T cell repertoires in COVID-19. TCRdb keeps only in-frame clones here, not all; method: immunoSEQ multiplex PCR. This table has 130,000 or so clones, around 90% appearing once. The material sequenced was peripheral blood. The source is a human donor with COVID-19, enrolled during active disease. The donor label of this sample is uncertain.

V gene TRBV5-4 combines with J gene TRBJ1-2, with 7 bases fitting TRBD1. Per the germline V gene, CDR1 is SGHNT and CDR2 is YYREEE (reference sequence). The length of the CDR3 is 15 residues. The J segment lost 8 bases and the V segment lost 3 bases, leaving 13 bases of the junction unmatched. This chain's CDR3 is CASSSTNRGAGGYTF. As DNA, the CDR3 is TGTGCCAGCAGCTCGACGAACAGGGGTGCGGGGGGCTACACCTTC.

A single count supports this clone. The V gene is TRBV28, the J gene TRBJ1-2, with 10 nucleotides matching TRBD1. CDR1 MDHEN and CDR2 SYDVKM come from the germline V gene. The CDR3 runs 13 residues. J gave up 8 bases and V 6 bases, and 6 bases lay outside the gene matches. CDR3 nucleotide sequence: TGTGCCAGCAGGGGACAGGGGCGGTCGGGCTACACCTTC. As protein: CASRGQGRSGYTF.

This sequence joins TRBV30 and TRBJ1-2; the match to TRBD1 covers 8 bases. The CDR3 is made up of 14 amino acids. Unmatched junction bases numbered 8, after V lost 4 bases and J lost 4 bases. The germline V gene encodes CDR1 GTSNPN and CDR2 SVGIG (reference sequence). The CDR3 is CAWTRTGPSYGYTF. The CDR3 bases are TGTGCCTGGACCAGGACAGGGCCAAGCTATGGCTACACCTTC.

The V call is TRBV28, the J call TRBJ2-1; 7 nucleotides match TRBD1. Germline V lookup: CDR1 MDHEN, CDR2 SYDVKM. The CDR3 has 13 residues. The V gene end was trimmed by 6 bases and the J gene end by 6 bases; junction bases not matched to a gene: 5. In nucleotides, the CDR3 is TGTGCCAGCAGGACTACAGGGGCCAATGAGCAGTTCTTC. It yields the protein CASRTTGANEQFF. The full variable domain, in which reference TRBV28 and TRBJ2-1 provide the parts outside the CDR3, is DVKVTQSSRYLVKRTGEKVFLECVQDMDHENMFWYRQDPGLGLRLIYFSYDVKMKEKGDIPEGYSVSREKKERFSLILESASTNQTSMYLCASRTTGANEQFFGPGTRLTVL.